This T cell receptor beta chain was identified in a study of identical twins. This clonotype was recorded a few times. Its antigen is undetermined. Broader study findings: There were fewer insertions in abundant cord blood beta clonotypes, but memory repertoires showed no such pattern.

Via MiXCR, TCRdb re-called the 5' RACE reads, giving one row per CDR3 protein. The top ten clones hold around 1.5% of a sample with 700,000 to 950,000 distinct CDR3 sequences, about 12% of them seen once. This CDR3 region has 14 residues. The V gene lost 2 bases and the J gene lost 1 base, with 8 bases spanning the gap. Germline CDR1 reads SGHVS; CDR2 reads FQNEAQ. These data are also associated with another study on yellow fever vaccine responses in identical twins.

Material for sequencing was PBMCs. This TCR was recovered from a woman between 18 and 29 years old in good health. The J gene is TRBJ1-2, the V gene TRBV7-8; unclear D gene. The DNA of the CDR3 is TGTGCCAGCAGCTTATCTCCAGATAACTATGGCTACACCTTC. Translating it yields CASSLSPDNYGYTF.